Sequencing of this T cell receptor (beta chain) was carried out in a study of T-cell memory formation after mild COVID-19 (dated by TCRdb to about 2021). Study-level background: TCR sequence clusters from the two donors were largely donor specific. Two young, previously healthy adult volunteers made up the cohort, one male and one female. Longitudinal TCRalpha and TCRbeta repertoire sequencing tracked T-cell clones expanding and contracting after mild COVID-19 in a couple of donors.

V lost 0 bases and J lost 0 bases; the stretch between them is 6 bases long. CDR1 and CDR2 were assigned from the germline V gene (reference sequence) as SGHNT and YYREEE. From the cysteine up to the phenylalanine, the CDR3 has a length of 15 residues. Only the CDR3 region is kept as DNA, spanning 45 bases read in frame from base 1. Ficoll-Paque density gradient centrifugation was the method used to isolate PBMCs. Sequencing relied on an Illumina NovaSeq 6000. TCRalpha and TCRbeta cDNA libraries were built by 5'RACE with constant-segment primers, adding sample barcodes and unique molecular identifiers. RNA was extracted from every sample with Trizol reagent. Library amplification was performed in two PCR steps, and a second sample barcode and Illumina TruSeq adapters were introduced in the second step. Libraries were sequenced on an Illumina NovaSeq with 2 x 150 bp paired-end reads. On the authors' methods: Demultiplexing of reads and collapsing into UMI-guided consensus sequences were performed with migec v1.2.7. Using mixcr v2.1.11, the UMI consensuses were aligned to TRA and TRB V and J templates and assembled into clonotypes. A clonotype was counted as expanded or contracted only if both edgeR and NoisET called the change significant, with noise models trained on biological replicates. For edgeR calls, the thresholds were a false discovery rate-adjusted p below 0.01 and a log2 fold-change of 1. PCA with hierarchical clustering of max-normalized trajectories of the 1000 most abundant clonotypes was used as exploratory dynamics analysis. Each responding clone was given a CD4 or CD8 phenotype based on the CD4+ and CD8+ repertoires, which had been sequenced separately. Clones were called with MiXCR by TCRdb after fastp trimmed the public reads at Q25, and only in-frame beta chains were retained. Each CDR3 protein gets just one entry, which takes the most common genes and DNA from the rows behind it. The V and J calls and clone size are TCRdb's, not the authors'. The sample profile shows approximately 60,000 distinct CDR3 sequences; 9% to 9.5% of them were found once. Approximately 1.1% of the sample comes from the top ten.

Results and caveats for the whole study, not just this receptor: Contracting CD4+ clones appeared mostly in the CM and EM memory subsets, whereas CD8+ clones were enriched in EMRA. SARS-CoV-2 specificity of the second-wave clones peaking on day 37 was not confirmed. The study included only a couple of mild cases, and larger cohorts that include severe cases with pre-infection samples were judged to be necessary. From day 15 to 85, contracting clones showed balanced CD4/CD8 phenotypes, whereas a second wave of clones that expanded from day 15 to 37 leaned towards CD4+. Some responding clones were found in pre-infection memory, which suggests that pre-existing cross-reactive memory T cells took part in the SARS-CoV-2 response.

On this clonotype: The antigen it recognizes is unknown. No base-level quality is on record; no much larger clone is a single base apart.

The chain links TRBV5-4 with TRBJ2-2; a confident D gene designation cannot be given. Sequencing input: PBMCs or a T cell subset sorted from them (not recorded which). This sequence was found in a man between 18 and 35 years old who had mild COVID-19 (a few samples of this study predate the infection). The sample titles of this study are shuffled in the database, so cell type and time point are left out; the donor was told from shared clones. The nucleotides are TGTGCCAGCAGCTTGGGATCAGCGAACACCGGGGAGCTGTTTTTT. This gives the protein CASSLGSANTGELFF. With the rest looked up from the reference TRBV5-4 and TRBJ2-2 genes rather than sequenced, the full variable domain is ETGVTQSPTHLIKTRGQQVTLRCSSQSGHNTVSWYQQALGQGPQFIFQYYREEENGRGNFPPRFSGLQFPNYSSELNVNALELDDSALYLCASSLGSANTGELFFGEGSRLTVL.